The source of this TCR beta chain is a study of graft-versus-host responses after intestinal transplantation. Across the study: Recipients had transplants, and these were multivisceral, liver-intestinal, or isolated intestinal.

There are 15 residues in the CDR3. Trimming removed 5 bases from V and 10 bases from J; junction bases left unmatched: 9. Germline lookup yields CDR1 MNHEY and CDR2 SVGAGI. This clone was seen more than once but under ten times. Its antigen is not identified. Study results and caveats: Early post-transplant HvG declines were associated with peak circulating GvH clone levels. The study found high graft-versus-host to host-versus-graft clonal ratios in allografts of patients with graft-donor T cell macrochimerism. GvH clones surfaced in recipient marrow, some emerging earlier in ileum or blood.

Some clones are missing from TCRdb's copy, which holds only in-frame ones; the method was immunoSEQ multiplex PCR. Altogether 20,000 to 30,000 clones are present, approximately 90% being singletons, with the ten largest covering about 2%. V gene TRBV6-5 combines with J gene TRBJ1-6; 9 positions match TRBD1. This clonotype was obtained from a human patient who received an intestinal transplant, so some T cells may come from the graft donor. The sample was PBMCs, taken approximately 38 days after intestinal transplant. CDR3 nucleotide sequence: TGTGCCAGCAGTGGAGGGACAGGGAGAAGGTCACCCCTCCACTTT. Its protein product is CASSGGTGRRSPLHF.